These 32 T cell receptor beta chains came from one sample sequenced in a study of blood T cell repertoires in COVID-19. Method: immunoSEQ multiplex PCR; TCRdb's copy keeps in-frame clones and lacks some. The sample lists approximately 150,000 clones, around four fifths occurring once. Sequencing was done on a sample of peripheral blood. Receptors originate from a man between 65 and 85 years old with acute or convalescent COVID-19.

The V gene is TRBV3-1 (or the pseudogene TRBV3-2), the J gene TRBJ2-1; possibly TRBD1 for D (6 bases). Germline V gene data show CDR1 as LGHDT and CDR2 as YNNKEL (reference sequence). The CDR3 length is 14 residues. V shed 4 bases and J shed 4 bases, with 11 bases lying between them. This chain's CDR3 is CASSPHRDYNEQFF. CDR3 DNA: TGTGCCAGCAGCCCCCACAGGGATTACAATGAGCAGTTCTTC.

The CDR3, as DNA: TGTGCCAGCAGCAAAGTGGGGACTAGCGGGAGGACCAGGGATGAGCAGTTCTTC. Translating gives CASSKVGTSGRTRDEQFF. The chain carries TRBV21-1 and TRBJ2-1; TRBD2 is taken as the D call from the table, unchecked against the DNA. TRBV21-1 is classified as a pseudogene. The CDR3 spans 18 residues.

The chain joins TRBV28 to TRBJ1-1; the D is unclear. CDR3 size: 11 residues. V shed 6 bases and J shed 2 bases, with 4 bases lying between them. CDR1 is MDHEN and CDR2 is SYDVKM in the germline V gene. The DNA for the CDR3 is TGTGCCAGCAGCTTCAACACTGAAGCTTTCTTT. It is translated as CASSFNTEAFF.

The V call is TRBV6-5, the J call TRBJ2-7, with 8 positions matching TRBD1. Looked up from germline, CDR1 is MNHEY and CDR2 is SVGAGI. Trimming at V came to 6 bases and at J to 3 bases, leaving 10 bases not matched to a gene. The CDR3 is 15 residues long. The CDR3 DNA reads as TGTGCCAGCAGCGCAGGACAGGGAGGATTCTACGAGCAGTACTTC. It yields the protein CASSAGQGGFYEQYF.

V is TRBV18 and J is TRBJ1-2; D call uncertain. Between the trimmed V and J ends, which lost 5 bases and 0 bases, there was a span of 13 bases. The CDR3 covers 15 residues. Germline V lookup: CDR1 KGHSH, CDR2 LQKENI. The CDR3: CASSLSEGPNYGYTF. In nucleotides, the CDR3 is TGTGCCAGCTCATTATCGGAGGGTCCTAACTATGGCTACACCTTC.

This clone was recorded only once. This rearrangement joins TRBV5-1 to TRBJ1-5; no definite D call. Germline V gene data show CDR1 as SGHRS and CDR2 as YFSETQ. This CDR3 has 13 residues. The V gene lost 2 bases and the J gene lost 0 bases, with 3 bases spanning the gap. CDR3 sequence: CASSFNSNQPQHF. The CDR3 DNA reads TGCGCCAGCAGCTTTAATAGCAATCAGCCCCAGCATTTT. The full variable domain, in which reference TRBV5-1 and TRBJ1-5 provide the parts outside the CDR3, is KAGVTQTPRYLIKTRGQQVTLSCSPISGHRSVSWYQQTPGQGLQFLFEYFSETQRNKGNFPGRFSGRQFSNSRSEMNVSTLELGDSALYLCASSFNSNQPQHFGDGTRLSIL.

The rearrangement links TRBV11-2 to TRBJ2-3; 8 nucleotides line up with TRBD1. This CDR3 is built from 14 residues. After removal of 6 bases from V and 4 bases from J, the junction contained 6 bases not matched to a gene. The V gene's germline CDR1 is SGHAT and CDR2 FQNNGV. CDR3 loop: CASSRTGTPDTQYF. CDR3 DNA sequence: TGTGCCAGCAGTCGGACAGGGACTCCAGATACGCAGTATTTT.

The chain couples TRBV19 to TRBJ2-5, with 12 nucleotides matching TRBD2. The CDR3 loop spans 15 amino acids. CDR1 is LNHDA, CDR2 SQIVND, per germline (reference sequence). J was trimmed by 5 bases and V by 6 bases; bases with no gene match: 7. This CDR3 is CASSATSGRLETQYF. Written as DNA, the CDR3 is TGTGCCAGTAGCGCCACTAGCGGGAGGTTGGAGACCCAGTACTTC. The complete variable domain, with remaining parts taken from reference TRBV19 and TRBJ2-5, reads DGGITQSPKYLFRKEGQNVTLSCEQNLNHDAMYWYRQDPGQGLRLIYYSQIVNDFQKGDIAEGYSVSREKKESFPLTVTSAQKNPTAFYLCASSATSGRLETQYFGPGTRLLVL.

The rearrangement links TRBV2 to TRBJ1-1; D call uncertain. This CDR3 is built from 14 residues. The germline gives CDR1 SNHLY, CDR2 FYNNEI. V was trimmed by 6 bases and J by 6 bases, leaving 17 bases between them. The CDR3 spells CASRPPREAAEAFF. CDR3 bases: TGTGCCAGCAGGCCGCCCCGGGAAGCGGCTGAAGCTTTCTTT.

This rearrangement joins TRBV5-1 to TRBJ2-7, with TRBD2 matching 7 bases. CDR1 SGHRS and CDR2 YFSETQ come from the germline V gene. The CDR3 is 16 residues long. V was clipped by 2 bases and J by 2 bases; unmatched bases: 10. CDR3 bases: TGCGCCAGCAGCTTATCGGGCCCCGGGACTACCTACGAGCAGTACTTC. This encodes CASSLSGPGTTYEQYF.

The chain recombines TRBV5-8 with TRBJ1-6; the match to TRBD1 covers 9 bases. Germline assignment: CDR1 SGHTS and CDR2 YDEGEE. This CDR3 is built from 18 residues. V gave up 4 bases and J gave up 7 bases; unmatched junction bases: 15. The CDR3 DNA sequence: TGTGCCAGCAGCCCCGGGACAGGGCTGTTTTCCCCAAATTCACCCCTCCACTTT. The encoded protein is CASSPGTGLFSPNSPLHF.

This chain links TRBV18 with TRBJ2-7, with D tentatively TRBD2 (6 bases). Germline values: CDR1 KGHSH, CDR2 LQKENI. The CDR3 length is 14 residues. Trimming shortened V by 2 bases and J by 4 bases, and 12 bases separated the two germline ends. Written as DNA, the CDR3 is TGTGCCAGCTCACCATCTCGGGAGAGATACGAGCAGTACTTC. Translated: CASSPSRERYEQYF.

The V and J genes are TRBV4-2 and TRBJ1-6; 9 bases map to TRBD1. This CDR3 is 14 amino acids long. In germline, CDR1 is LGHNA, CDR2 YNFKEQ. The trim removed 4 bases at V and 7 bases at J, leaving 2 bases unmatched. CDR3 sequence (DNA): TGTGCCAGCAGCCGGGACAGGGCAAATTCACCCCTCCACTTT. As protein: CASSRDRANSPLHF.

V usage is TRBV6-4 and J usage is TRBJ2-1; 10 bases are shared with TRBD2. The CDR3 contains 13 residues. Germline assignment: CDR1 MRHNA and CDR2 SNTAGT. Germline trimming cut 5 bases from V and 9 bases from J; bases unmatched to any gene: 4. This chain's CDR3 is CASSQREGSEQFF. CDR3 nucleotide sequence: TGTGCCAGCAGTCAGCGGGAGGGTAGTGAGCAGTTCTTC.

Here the CDR3 DNA reads TGTGCCATCAGTGAGTCGACTCGGGGGAATGGCTACACCTTC. This encodes CAISESTRGNGYTF. The V call is TRBV10-3, the J call TRBJ1-2; weak D call: TRBD1 (5 bases). CDR1 and CDR2 (germline): ENHRY, SYGVKD. CDR3 length: 14 amino acids. The V end was cut by 0 bases, the J end by 6 bases, with 11 bases between.

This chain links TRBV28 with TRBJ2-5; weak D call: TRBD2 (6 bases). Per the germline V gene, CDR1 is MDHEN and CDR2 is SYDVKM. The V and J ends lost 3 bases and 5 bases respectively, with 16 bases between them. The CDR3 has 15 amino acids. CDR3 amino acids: CASSFPRDGGETQYF. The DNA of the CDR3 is TGTGCCAGCAGTTTCCCCCGGGATGGGGGGGAGACCCAGTACTTC.

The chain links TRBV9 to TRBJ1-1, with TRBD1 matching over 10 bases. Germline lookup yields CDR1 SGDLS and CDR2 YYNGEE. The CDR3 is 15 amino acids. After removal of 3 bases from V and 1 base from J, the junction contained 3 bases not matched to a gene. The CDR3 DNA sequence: TGTGCCAGCAGCGCCCGGGACAGGGGGAACACTGAAGCTTTCTTT. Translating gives CASSARDRGNTEAFF.

CDR3 sequence reads: CASSVTTGGPYEQYF. CDR3 bases: TGTGCCAGCAGCGTGACGACAGGCGGTCCCTACGAGCAGTACTTC. The chain employs TRBV9 and TRBJ2-7, with D possibly being TRBD1 (6 bases). Germline CDR1 reads SGDLS; CDR2 reads YYNGEE. CDR3 length equals 15 residues. V shed 2 bases and J shed 2 bases, with 14 bases lying between them.

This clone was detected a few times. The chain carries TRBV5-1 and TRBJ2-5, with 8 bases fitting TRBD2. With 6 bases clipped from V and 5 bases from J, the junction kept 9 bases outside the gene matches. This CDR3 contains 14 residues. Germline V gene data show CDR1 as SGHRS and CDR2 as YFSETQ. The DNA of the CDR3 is TGCGCCAGCACCCCGAGCGGGAGCGGGGAGACCCAGTACTTC. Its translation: CASTPSGSGETQYF.

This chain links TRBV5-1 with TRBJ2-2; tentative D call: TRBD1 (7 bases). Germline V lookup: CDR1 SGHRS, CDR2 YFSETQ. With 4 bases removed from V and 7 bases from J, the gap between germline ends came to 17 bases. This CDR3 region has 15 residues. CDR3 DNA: TGCGCCAGCAGCGTCTCAGGGGGACTGGACGGGGAGCTGTTTTTT. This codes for CASSVSGGLDGELFF.

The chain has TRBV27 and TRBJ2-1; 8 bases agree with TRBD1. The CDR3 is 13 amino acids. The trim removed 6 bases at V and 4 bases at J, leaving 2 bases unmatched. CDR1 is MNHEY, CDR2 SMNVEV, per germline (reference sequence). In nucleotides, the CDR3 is TGTGCCAGCAGGACAGGGGAATACAATGAGCAGTTCTTC. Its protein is CASRTGEYNEQFF.

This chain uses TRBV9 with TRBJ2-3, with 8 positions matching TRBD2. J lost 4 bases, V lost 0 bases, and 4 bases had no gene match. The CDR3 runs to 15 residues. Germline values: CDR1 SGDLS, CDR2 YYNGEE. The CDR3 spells CASSVAGGSSDTQYF. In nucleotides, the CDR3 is TGTGCCAGCAGCGTAGCGGGGGGGTCCTCAGATACGCAGTATTTT.

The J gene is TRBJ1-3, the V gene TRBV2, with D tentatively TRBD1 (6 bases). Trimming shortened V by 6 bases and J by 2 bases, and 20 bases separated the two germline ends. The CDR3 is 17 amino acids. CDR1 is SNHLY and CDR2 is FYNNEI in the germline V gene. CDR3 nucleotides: TGTGCCAGCAGCGCGAAAAGTCAGGGGTTAACTGGAAACACCATATATTTT. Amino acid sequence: CASSAKSQGLTGNTIYF.

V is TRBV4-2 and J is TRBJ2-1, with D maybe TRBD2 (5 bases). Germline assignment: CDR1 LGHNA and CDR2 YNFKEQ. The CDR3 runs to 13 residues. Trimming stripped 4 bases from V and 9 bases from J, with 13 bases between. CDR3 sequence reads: CASSPSDRGEQFF. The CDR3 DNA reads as TGTGCCAGCAGCCCCTCGGACCGGGGTGAGCAGTTCTTC.

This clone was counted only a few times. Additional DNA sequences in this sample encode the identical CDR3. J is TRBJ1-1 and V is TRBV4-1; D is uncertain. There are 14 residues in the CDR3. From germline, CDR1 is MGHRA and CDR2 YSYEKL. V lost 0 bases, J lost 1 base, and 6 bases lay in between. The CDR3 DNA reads TGCGCCAGCAGCCAAGATCTAGGGAACACTGAAGCTTTCTTT. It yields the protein CASSQDLGNTEAFF.

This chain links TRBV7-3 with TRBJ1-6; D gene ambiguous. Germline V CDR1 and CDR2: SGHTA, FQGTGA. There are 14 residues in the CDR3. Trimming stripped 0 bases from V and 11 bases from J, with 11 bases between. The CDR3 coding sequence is TGTGCCAGCAGCTTAACAGGAGGAGCTACACCCCTCCACTTT. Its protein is CASSLTGGATPLHF.

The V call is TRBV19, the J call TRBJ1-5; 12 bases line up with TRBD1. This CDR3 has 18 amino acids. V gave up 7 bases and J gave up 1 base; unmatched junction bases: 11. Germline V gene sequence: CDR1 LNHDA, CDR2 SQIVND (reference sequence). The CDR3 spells CASIPWSGTGGSNQPQHF. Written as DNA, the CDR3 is TGTGCCAGTATTCCCTGGAGCGGGACAGGGGGCAGCAATCAGCCCCAGCATTTT.

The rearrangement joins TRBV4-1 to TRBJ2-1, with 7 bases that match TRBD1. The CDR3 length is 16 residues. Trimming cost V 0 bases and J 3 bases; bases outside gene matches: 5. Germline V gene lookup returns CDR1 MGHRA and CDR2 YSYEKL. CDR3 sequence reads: CASSQDLAGGYNEQFF. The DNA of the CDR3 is TGCGCCAGCAGCCAAGATCTGGCAGGGGGCTACAATGAGCAGTTCTTC.

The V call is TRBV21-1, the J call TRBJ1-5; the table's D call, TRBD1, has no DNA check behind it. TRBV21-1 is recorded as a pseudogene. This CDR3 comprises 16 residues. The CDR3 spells CASSFRRGDRHQPQHF. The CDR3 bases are TGTGCCAGCAGCTTCCGCCGTGGGGACAGGCATCAGCCCCAGCATTTT.

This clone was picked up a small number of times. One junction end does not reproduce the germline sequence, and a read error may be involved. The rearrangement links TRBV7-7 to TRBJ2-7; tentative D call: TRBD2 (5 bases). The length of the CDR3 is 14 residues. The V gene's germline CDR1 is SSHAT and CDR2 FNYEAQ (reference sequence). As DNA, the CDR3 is TGTGCTAGCAGCTCACAACCCGAGGAGGATAGTCAGTACTTC. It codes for CASSSQPEEDSQYF.

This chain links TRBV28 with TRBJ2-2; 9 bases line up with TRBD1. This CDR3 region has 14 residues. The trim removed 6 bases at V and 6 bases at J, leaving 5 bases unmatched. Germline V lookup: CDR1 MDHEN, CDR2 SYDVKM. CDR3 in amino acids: CASRPGTGPGELFF. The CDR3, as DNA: TGTGCCAGCAGACCCGGGACAGGGCCCGGGGAGCTGTTTTTT.

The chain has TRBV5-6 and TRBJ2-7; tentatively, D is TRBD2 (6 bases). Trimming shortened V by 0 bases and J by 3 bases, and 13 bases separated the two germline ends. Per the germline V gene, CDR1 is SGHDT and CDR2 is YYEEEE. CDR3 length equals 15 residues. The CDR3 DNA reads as TGTGCCAGCAGCTTGGCCCCGGGGGTAGGCTACGAGCAGTACTTC. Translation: CASSLAPGVGYEQYF.